This T cell receptor beta chain is from a study of blood T cells in healthy people across ages (dated by TCRdb to about 2015). Some background on the complete study: Template switching captured roughly one uniquely barcoded TCR beta cDNA molecule per two T cells in model experiments. For two donors (one aged 18 to 29 and one aged 80 or older), the study analyzed two additional independent replicas of 1 million unique cDNA reads from the same blood draw. Age-related changes in TCR beta repertoire diversity were measured in the study by deep sequencing normalized with unique cDNA molecular identifiers. Donors were grouped into four age groups: young (average approximately 15 years), middle-aged (roughly 37), aged (approximately 58) and long-lived (about 89). Donors of different ages were randomly distributed across sequencing lanes to avoid experimental bias. The study at large found these results: Total diversity estimates from one million sequenced T cells were considered lower bounds and underestimates. Compared with the aged group, more naive CD4+ T cells, fewer expanded clones and increased TCR diversity were shown by the long-lived group, suggesting age selection. Since profiling was done on bulk unsorted PBMCs, naive and antigen-experienced compartments could not be conclusively compared. Observed TCR beta diversity per million T cells fell roughly linearly with age, and a significant reduction was already apparent by age roughly 40. Observed TCR beta diversity correlated strongly with the percentage of naive T cells measured by flow cytometry. Donor CMV infection status was unknown, potentially confounding age-related changes in expanded clonotypes.

Library method: 5' RACE. Sequencing used an Illumina HiSeq 2500. A second PCR of roughly 6 to 12 cycles was run with a J-beta primer mix and a sample-barcoded 5' primer. A template-switch 5' adaptor carrying 12 random nucleotides introduced a unique molecular identifier onto each TCR beta cDNA molecule. At least 2.5 million CDR3-containing paired-end reads were obtained from each sample. The Mint cDNA synthesis kit, primed by a TRBC-specific oligonucleotide, was used to synthesize first-strand cDNA from all RNA. All cDNA was treated with uracil-DNA glycosylase and then went through a first 18-cycle PCR with the universal primers M1SS and BC2_uni_R. Regarding the original processing steps: For normalization, 1 million high-quality reads were randomly selected from each sample, with every read carrying a distinct molecular identifier. Instead of being binned into consensus sequences, reads that shared molecular identifiers were thrown out. CDR3 identification, clonotype clustering and error correction used MiTCR with a Q25 quality threshold and the strictest error-elimination algorithm. Lower-bound total TCR beta diversity was estimated with a nonparametric unseen species model using Euler transformation. TCRdb applied fastp at Q25 and MiXCR to the public reads, then kept only in-frame beta chains. Each record represents a unique CDR3 protein, reported with the most common genes and DNA among its rows. The V and J calls and clone size come from TCRdb's table, not from the authors' own analysis. The sample table holds 1.5 million to 2 million distinct CDR3 sequences, of which around half were seen once. The biggest ten clones account for less than 2.5% of the sample.

Remarks on this clonotype: This receptor's antigen is unknown. Compared with germline, one end of the junction differs, possibly owing to a read error.

The donors were 40 or so Caucasian individuals from Russia, aged 6 to 90 years, who were systemically healthy. Each donor gave ten milliliters of peripheral blood, collected into EDTA-treated Vacutainer tubes. Ficoll-Paque density-gradient centrifugation was used to isolate PBMCs, with at least 7 million obtained per sample. Total RNA was extracted from PBMCs with Trizol reagent, with at least 5 micrograms obtained per sample. Naive CD45RAhigh/CD27high T cell percentages were measured by flow cytometry on a PBMC aliquot from every donor. CDR1 and CDR2 (DFQATT, SNEGSKA) derive from the germline V gene (reference sequence). Inclusive of the bounding cysteine and phenylalanine, the CDR3 is 12 residues long. This entry keeps only the CDR3 DNA: 36 bases, framed from base 1.

Sequencing was done on a sample of blood. The V gene is TRBV20-1 and the J gene is TRBJ2-7, with the D call perhaps TRBD1 or TRBD2, each one matching 6 bases. This receptor was identified in a woman in her 40s in good health. CDR3 sequence: CSARGGFYEQYF. The DNA is TGCAGTGCAAGAGGGGGGTTCTACGAGCAGTACTTC.